Following are 16 T cell receptor beta chains from one sample sequenced in a study of blood T cell repertoires in COVID-19. Assay: immunoSEQ multiplex PCR; the TCRdb copy retains only in-frame clones and omits some. This table holds around 220,000 clones, 82% found once. Sequenced sample: peripheral blood. The receptors shown here come from a woman older than 75 with active or convalescent COVID-19.

V usage is TRBV9 and J usage is TRBJ2-1; 7 nucleotides agree with TRBD2. V was clipped by 6 bases and J by 0 bases; unmatched bases: 9. The CDR3 is 16 residues long. Germline CDR1 SGDLS, CDR2 YYNGEE. The CDR3 DNA follows: TGTGCCAGCACCACTCTCGGCGGGAGCTCCTACAATGAGCAGTTCTTC. It codes for CASTTLGGSSYNEQFF.

This clone showed up just once. The gene calls are TRBV27 and TRBJ1-2; 7 bases line up with TRBD1. Germline values: CDR1 MNHEY, CDR2 SMNVEV (reference sequence). Germline trimming cut 6 bases from V and 2 bases from J; bases unmatched to any gene: 15. This CDR3 has 17 residues. The CDR3 DNA follows: TGTGCCAGCAGCTTTGCGGGTAGGACAGGAGCCAACTATGGCTACACCTTC. Encoded protein: CASSFAGRTGANYGYTF.

The chain combines TRBV5-4 with TRBJ2-1, with 7 bases fitting TRBD1. Germline trimming cut 4 bases from V and 2 bases from J; bases unmatched to any gene: 6. The CDR3 covers 15 residues. Germline V CDR1 and CDR2: SGHNT, YYREEE (reference sequence). For the CDR3, the DNA is TGTGCCAGCAGCCCCCGGACAGGTCCCTACAATGAGCAGTTCTTC. As protein: CASSPRTGPYNEQFF.

V and J are TRBV19 and TRBJ2-5; TRBD2 aligns across 7 bases. Trimming removed 6 bases from V and 0 bases from J; junction bases left unmatched: 10. Germline lookup yields CDR1 LNHDA and CDR2 SQIVND (reference sequence). The CDR3 totals 16 residues. The CDR3 reads CASSKRGSGYQETQYF. For the CDR3, the DNA is TGTGCCAGTAGCAAGCGGGGATCAGGCTACCAAGAGACCCAGTACTTC.

The rearrangement uses TRBV4-1 and TRBJ2-7; maybe TRBD1 (6 bases). V dropped 4 bases and J dropped 2 bases, with 24 bases sitting between them. CDR1 is MGHRA, CDR2 YSYEKL, per germline. CDR3 length: 18 residues. The CDR3 bases are TGCGCCAGCAGCCGAAAATTTTCGAATCAGGGGTCCCCCTACGAGCAGTACTTC. This encodes CASSRKFSNQGSPYEQYF.

The chain carries TRBV5-1 and TRBJ2-1; 7 bases fit TRBD1. With V trimmed by 4 bases and J by 4 bases, 17 bases remained unmatched. Per the germline V gene, CDR1 is SGHRS and CDR2 is YFSETQ. CDR3 length equals 18 residues. The CDR3 spells CASSAGGGLTGLYNEQFF. CDR3 nucleotide sequence: TGCGCCAGCAGCGCAGGGGGTGGACTCACCGGCCTTTACAATGAGCAGTTCTTC.

The sample holds many counts of this clone. V and J are TRBV18 and TRBJ1-2; D call uncertain. Trimming took 2 bases from V and 10 from J, leaving 14 bases between them. The CDR3 consists of 13 residues. Germline V gene lookup returns CDR1 KGHSH and CDR2 LQKENI. CDR3 nucleotide sequence: TGTGCCAGCTCACCAGGCCGAGAGGATGACTACACCTTC. It specifies CASSPGREDDYTF.

The chain is built from TRBV5-1 and TRBJ1-1, with a tentative D call TRBD1 (5 bases). V lost 4 bases and J lost 6, with 19 bases in between. Looked up from germline, CDR1 is SGHRS and CDR2 is YFSETQ. The CDR3 totals 15 residues. The CDR3 coding sequence is TGCGCCAGCAGCCACCCGGACACGCCGGGGGCTGAAGCTTTCTTT. Its translation: CASSHPDTPGAEAFF.

The V gene is TRBV27, the J gene TRBJ1-6; D perhaps matches TRBD1 (6 bases). The CDR3 has 14 residues. Trimming took 5 bases from V and 10 from J, leaving 15 bases between them. Germline V gene lookup returns CDR1 MNHEY and CDR2 SMNVEV (reference sequence). CDR3 sequence: CASSRKGGHSPLHF. The CDR3 coding sequence is TGTGCCAGCAGTCGAAAGGGGGGGCACTCACCCCTCCACTTT.

V usage is TRBV7-8 and J usage is TRBJ2-1; 13 nucleotides line up with TRBD2. The trim removed 6 bases at V and 10 bases at J, leaving 6 bases unmatched. This CDR3 contains 14 residues. In germline, CDR1 is SGHVS, CDR2 FQNEAQ. The CDR3 sequence: CASRRVGLAGEQFF. The CDR3 DNA reads as TGTGCCAGCAGGAGGGTGGGACTAGCGGGGGAGCAGTTCTTC.

The rearrangement links TRBV7-9 to TRBJ2-7, with D maybe TRBD2 (5 bases). V was clipped by 5 bases and J by 6 bases, with 23 bases between them. This CDR3 has 16 residues. Germline CDR1 is SEHNR and CDR2 is FQNEAQ (reference sequence). The CDR3 sequence is CASSPNSWSEGAEQYF. The CDR3 nucleotides read TGTGCCAGCAGCCCTAACTCGTGGTCTGAGGGAGCCGAGCAGTACTTC.

A single count supports this clone. The CDR3 protein is CASSLFLLRNEQFF. In nucleotides, the CDR3 is TGTGCCAGCAGCTTGTTTCTTCTTAGAAATGAGCAGTTCTTC. V gene TRBV5-5 combines with J gene TRBJ2-1; D is unclear. V lost 1 base and J 7 bases, leaving 12 bases between the germline ends. The CDR3 sequence is 14 residues long. Looked up from germline, CDR1 is SGHKS and CDR2 is YYEKEE (reference sequence).

The chain employs TRBV9 and TRBJ2-5, with 10 bases matching TRBD1. V trimming: 0 bases; J trimming: 4 bases; junction bases outside the gene matches: 6. This CDR3 is built from 16 residues. The germline CDR1 and CDR2 sequences are SGDLS and YYNGEE. The CDR3 DNA reads TGTGCCAGCAGCGTAGGAGGGACAGGGGTAACAGAGACCCAGTACTTC. Its protein is CASSVGGTGVTETQYF.

This sequence joins TRBV27 and TRBJ1-6; D gene unclear. The germline CDR1 and CDR2 sequences are MNHEY and SMNVEV (reference sequence). The CDR3 runs 15 residues. Trimming removed 2 bases at V and 0 bases at J, with 5 bases between. DNA for the CDR3: TGTGCCAGCAGTTTACAGATCTCCTATAATTCACCCCTCCACTTT. This codes for CASSLQISYNSPLHF.

The rearrangement uses TRBV24-1 and TRBJ2-2; 9 bases fit TRBD1. The CDR3 contains 15 residues. The junction had 4 bases not matched to a gene; V was cut back by 3 bases and J by 6 bases. The germline V gene encodes CDR1 KGHDR and CDR2 SFDVKD. CDR3 sequence: CATSDPTGGPGELFF. The DNA of the CDR3 is TGTGCCACCAGTGATCCTACAGGGGGCCCCGGGGAGCTGTTTTTT.

This sequence joins TRBV30 and TRBJ2-1; D remains unclear. CDR1 is GTSNPN and CDR2 is SVGIG in the germline V gene (reference sequence). Trimming cost V 0 bases and J 9 bases, with 9 bases left between them. The CDR3 sequence is 12 residues long. CDR3 nucleotides: TGTGCCTGGAGTGTACGCGGCGGTGAGCAGTTCTTC. It encodes CAWSVRGGEQFF.